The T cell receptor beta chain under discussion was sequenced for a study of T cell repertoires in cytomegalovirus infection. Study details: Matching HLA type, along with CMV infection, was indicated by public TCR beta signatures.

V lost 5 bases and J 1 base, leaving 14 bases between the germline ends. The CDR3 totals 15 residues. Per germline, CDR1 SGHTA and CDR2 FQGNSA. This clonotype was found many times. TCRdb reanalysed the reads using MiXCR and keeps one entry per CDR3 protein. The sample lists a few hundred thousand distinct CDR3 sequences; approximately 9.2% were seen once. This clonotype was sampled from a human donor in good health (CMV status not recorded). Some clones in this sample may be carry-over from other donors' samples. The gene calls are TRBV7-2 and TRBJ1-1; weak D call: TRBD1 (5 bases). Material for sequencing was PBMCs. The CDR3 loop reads CASSLSGMENTEAFF. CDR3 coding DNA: TGTGCCAGCAGCCTTTCAGGGATGGAGAACACTGAAGCTTTCTTT.